These 18 T cell receptor beta chains came from one sample sequenced in a study of T cells after yellow fever vaccination. TCRdb fed the 5' RACE reads into MiXCR, producing one record per CDR3 protein. The data show about 260,000 distinct CDR3 sequences, roughly 3.5% seen once. Sequencing used PBMCs, obtained 15 days after the yellow fever booster vaccination. These receptors all stem from a man aged 18 to 29 who received the YFV17D yellow fever vaccine.

The sample holds many counts of this clonotype. The V and J genes are TRBV15 and TRBJ2-7; no definite D call. The CDR3 runs 16 residues. The ends were cut back, 0 bases at V and 2 bases at J, with 14 bases in the middle. CDR1 LNHNV and CDR2 YYDKDF come from the germline V gene (reference sequence). CDR3 protein: CATSRDLVLRTYEQYV. CDR3 DNA: TGTGCCACCAGCAGAGATTTGGTCCTCCGCACCTACGAGCAGTACGTC.

This clonotype appeared many times. This rearrangement joins TRBV28 to TRBJ1-1, with TRBD1 matching over 8 bases. Germline V lookup: CDR1 MDHEN, CDR2 SYDVKM. The trim removed 5 bases at V and 7 bases at J, leaving 6 bases unmatched. The CDR3 extends over 13 amino acids. Here the CDR3 reads CASSPGQGDEAFF. The CDR3 DNA reads as TGTGCCAGCAGTCCTGGACAGGGTGATGAAGCTTTCTTT.

This clonotype was found many times. The rearrangement joins TRBV9 to TRBJ2-3; TRBD2 aligns across 9 bases. CDR1 SGDLS and CDR2 YYNGEE come from the germline V gene. This CDR3 is built from 15 residues. The junction had 7 bases not matched to a gene; V was cut back by 4 bases and J by 4 bases. In DNA form, the CDR3 reads TGTGCCAGCAGCTCCGCGGGGGGGCCTGCAGATACGCAGTATTTT. Translation: CASSSAGGPADTQYF.

There are many counts of this clonotype. The gene calls are TRBV20-1 and TRBJ1-1, with 7 nucleotides matching TRBD1. Germline assignment: CDR1 DFQATT and CDR2 SNEGSKA (reference sequence). With 4 bases clipped from V and 6 bases from J, the junction kept 5 bases outside the gene matches. CDR3 length: 12 residues. The CDR3 is CSAKAQGPEAFF. The CDR3 DNA sequence: TGCAGTGCTAAAGCACAGGGGCCTGAAGCTTTCTTT.

This clonotype occurred many times. V is TRBV5-5 and J is TRBJ1-1; 7 nucleotides match TRBD1. Germline assignment: CDR1 SGHKS and CDR2 YYEKEE (reference sequence). After removal of 4 bases from V and 4 bases from J, the junction contained 7 bases not matched to a gene. CDR3 length equals 14 residues. The CDR3 DNA follows: TGTGCCAGCAGCCCGGGACAGCATAGCACTGAAGCTTTCTTT. Its protein is CASSPGQHSTEAFF.

The V and J genes are TRBV6-5 and TRBJ2-1; D gene ambiguous. CDR1 and CDR2 from the germline V gene are MNHEY and SVGAGI. The ends were cut back, 0 bases at V and 10 bases at J, with 10 bases in the middle. CDR3 length equals 13 residues. CDR3 bases: TGTGCCAGCAGTTACTCGTATGGGCAGGAGCAGTTCTTC. It translates to CASSYSYGQEQFF.

This clonotype was seen ten or more times. J is TRBJ1-5 and V is TRBV7-9, with 7 bases that match TRBD1. Germline V gene sequence: CDR1 SEHNR, CDR2 FQNEAQ (reference sequence). The CDR3 loop spans 16 amino acids. The trim removed 2 bases at V and 4 bases at J, leaving 8 bases unmatched. The CDR3, as DNA: TGTGCCAGCAGCTTAAGTGGTCCAGGGGGAAATCAGCCCCAGCATTTT. Translated: CASSLSGPGGNQPQHF. The whole variable domain, remainder taken from reference TRBV7-9 and TRBJ1-5, is DTGVSQNPRHKITKRGQNVTFRCDPISEHNRLYWYRQTLGQGPEFLTYFQNEAQLEKSRLLSDRFSAERPKGSFSTLEIQRTEQGDSAMYLCASSLSGPGGNQPQHFGDGTRLSIL.

This clonotype was detected many times. V gene TRBV12-3 or TRBV12-4 combines with J gene TRBJ1-2; maybe TRBD1 (5 bases). V was trimmed by 3 bases and J by 1 base, leaving 12 bases between them. This CDR3 contains 15 residues. This CDR3 reads CASSLGVGHNYGYTF. The CDR3 DNA reads as TGTGCCAGCAGTTTGGGGGTGGGGCATAACTATGGCTACACCTTC.

This clonotype was seen at least ten times. The rearrangement joins TRBV6-2 or TRBV6-3 to TRBJ2-1; 11 bases map to TRBD2. This CDR3 has 19 residues. The junction had 13 bases not matched to a gene; V was cut back by 2 bases and J by 4 bases. Germline assignment: CDR1 MNHEY and CDR2 SVGEGT. As DNA, the CDR3 is TGTGCCAGCAGTTACCCGGGACTAGCGGCGACATACTTATACAATGAGCAGTTCTTC. It codes for CASSYPGLAATYLYNEQFF.

The chain is built from TRBV7-2 and TRBJ1-5; 8 nucleotides line up with TRBD1. CDR3 size: 15 residues. V lost 5 bases to trimming and J lost 3 bases; unmatched junction nucleotides: 6. Germline V lookup: CDR1 SGHTA, CDR2 FQGNSA. CDR3 sequence: CASSPLQGVNQPQHF. CDR3 coding DNA: TGTGCCAGCAGCCCACTACAGGGGGTCAATCAGCCCCAGCATTTT.

At least ten counts were recorded for this clonotype. This rearrangement joins TRBV12-3 or TRBV12-4 to TRBJ1-2; no clear D. V was shortened by 3 bases and J by 3 bases, with 5 bases between the two germline ends. The CDR3 is 12 residues long. Here the CDR3 DNA reads TGTGCCAGCAGTTTGAGGGACTATGGCTACACCTTC. This encodes CASSLRDYGYTF.

This clonotype was detected ten times or more. V and J are TRBV20-1 and TRBJ2-7, with D tentatively TRBD1 (6 bases). The CDR3 covers 13 residues. Germline V gene data show CDR1 as DFQATT and CDR2 as SNEGSKA (reference sequence). V was pared by 6 bases and J by 2 bases, with 14 bases between. The CDR3 loop reads CSAAPTGAYEQYV. The CDR3 DNA is TGCAGTGCGGCCCCGACAGGAGCCTACGAGCAGTACGTC.

V gene TRBV7-2 combines with J gene TRBJ1-1, with D perhaps TRBD1 (5 bases). Germline loops: CDR1 SGHTA, CDR2 FQGNSA. The CDR3 totals 14 residues. V gave up 11 bases and J gave up 1 base, with 17 bases separating them. Here the CDR3 DNA reads TGTGCCGTAAAGCAGGGTAGTGGGAACACTGAAGCTTTCTTT. Its protein product is CAVKQGSGNTEAFF.

This clonotype was counted at least ten times. The chain couples TRBV4-3 to TRBJ1-1, with D perhaps matching TRBD1 (5 bases). V lost 0 bases to trimming and J lost 1 base, with 15 bases between them. The CDR3 covers 17 residues. From germline, CDR1 is LGHNA and CDR2 YSLEER. The CDR3 protein is CASSQEGRDGKNTEAFF. CDR3 nucleotides: TGCGCCAGCAGCCAAGAAGGCAGGGACGGTAAGAACACTGAAGCTTTCTTT.

This clonotype was found many times. The V and J genes are TRBV12-3 or TRBV12-4 and TRBJ1-2; D is perhaps TRBD1 (6 bases). V gave up 6 bases and J gave up 4 bases, with 24 bases separating them. This CDR3 has 17 amino acids. CDR3 residues: CASSRAGGYRVRYGYTF. The CDR3 nucleotides are TGTGCCAGCAGCAGGGCGGGGGGGTACAGGGTTCGCTATGGCTACACCTTC.

This clonotype was counted ten times or more. The chain has TRBV4-3 and TRBJ1-2, with TRBD1 as a possible D gene (6 bases). Germline CDR1 and CDR2: LGHNA and YSLEER. Trimming shortened V by 0 bases and J by 0 bases, and 17 bases separated the two germline ends. This CDR3 contains 18 residues. The CDR3 loop reads CASSQERTVSLANYGYTF. In nucleotides, the CDR3 is TGCGCCAGCAGCCAAGAGAGGACAGTTTCCTTAGCTAACTATGGCTACACCTTC.

In its sample, this clonotype was seen many times. This chain connects TRBV5-6 to TRBJ1-2, with 7 bases fitting TRBD1. Trimming at V came to 4 bases and at J to 7 bases, leaving 10 bases not matched to a gene. Germline V gives CDR1 SGHDT, CDR2 YYEEEE. The CDR3 consists of 14 residues. CDR3 coding DNA: TGTGCCAGCAGCACGTTGACAGGGACGGGTGGCTACACCTTC. Translation: CASSTLTGTGGYTF.

The sample holds many counts of this clonotype. The chain links TRBV5-1 to TRBJ1-4; TRBD1 is a possible D gene (6 bases). Germline V CDR1 and CDR2: SGHRS, YFSETQ. V shed 3 bases and J shed 10 bases, with 16 bases lying between them. The CDR3 loop spans 14 amino acids. CDR3 nucleotide sequence: TGCGCCAGCAGCTCGCGTGGGGGCGGTGGAAAACTGTTTTTT. Amino acids: CASSSRGGGGKLFF.